The clone carrying this T cell receptor beta chain was detected only a few times. These data belong to a study of OX40 agonist ivuxolimab in advanced cancers. The CDR3 extends over 18 amino acids. The germline V gene encodes CDR1 MNHNS and CDR2 SASEGT. Deletions cut 3 bases from V and 0 bases from J, with 15 bases between. The table came from immunoSEQ multiplex PCR; TCRdb's copy has only in-frame clones and leaves some out. This sample has roughly 73,000 clones, with 80% to 85% found just once. The TCR originated in an adult with an advanced solid tumor such as melanoma, head and neck, liver or kidney cancer. V usage is TRBV6-1 and J usage is TRBJ2-6; tentatively, D is TRBD1 (6 bases). Source: CD4+ or CD8+ T cells sorted from blood, taken in a trial of the OX40 agonist ivuxolimab. In DNA, the CDR3 is TGTGCCAGCAGTGACGTGACAGGACGTACCTCTGGGGCCAACGTCCTGACTTTC. It translates to CASSDVTGRTSGANVLTF.